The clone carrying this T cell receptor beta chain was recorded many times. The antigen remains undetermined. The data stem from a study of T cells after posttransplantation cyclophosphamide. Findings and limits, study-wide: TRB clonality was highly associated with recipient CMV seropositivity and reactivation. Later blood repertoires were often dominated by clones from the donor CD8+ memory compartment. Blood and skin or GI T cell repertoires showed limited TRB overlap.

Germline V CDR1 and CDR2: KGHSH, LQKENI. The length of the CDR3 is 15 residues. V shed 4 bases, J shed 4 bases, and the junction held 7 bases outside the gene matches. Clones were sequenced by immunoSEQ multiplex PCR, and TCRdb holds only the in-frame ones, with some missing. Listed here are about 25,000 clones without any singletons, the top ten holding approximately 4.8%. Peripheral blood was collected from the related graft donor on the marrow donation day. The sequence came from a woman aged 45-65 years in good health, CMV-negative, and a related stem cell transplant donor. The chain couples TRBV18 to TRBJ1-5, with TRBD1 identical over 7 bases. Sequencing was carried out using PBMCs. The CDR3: CASSLRTGLNQPQHF. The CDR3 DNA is TGTGCCAGCTCACTACGGACAGGCTTAAATCAGCCCCAGCATTTT.